This T cell receptor (beta chain) was identified in a study of shared clonotypes between healthy human individuals. About the research overall: Donors had three CD4 naive, three CD4 memory, two CD8 naive and one CD8 memory plate apiece.

CD4+ cell separation produced CD45RA+ naive and CD45RA-negative memory subsets. The method was immunoSEQ multiplex PCR; TCRdb's version includes in-frame clones alone and lacks a portion of them. The repertoire holds under 1,100,000 clones, around four fifths seen once, with approximately 1.5% in the top ten. Trimming removed 4 bases from V and 4 bases from J, with 12 bases in between. CDR3 length equals 13 residues. Germline V gives CDR1 SGHNT, CDR2 YYREEE (reference sequence). Sequenced sample: memory CD4+ T cells sorted from blood. The sample's subset: CD45RA-negative fraction. The gene calls are TRBV5-4 and TRBJ2-7; D tentatively fits TRBD1 or TRBD2 (6 bases each). The TCR was taken from a man aged 18-30 years in good health. The CDR3 spells CASSPGAAYEQYF. The CDR3 coding sequence is TGTGCCAGCAGCCCGGGGGCTGCGTACGAGCAGTACTTC.